The sequence of this TCR beta chain was determined in a study of OX40 agonist ivuxolimab in advanced cancers. Notes on the research overall: Ivuxolimab was a fully human IgG2 agonistic monoclonal antibody targeting the costimulatory receptor OX40 (CD134). Intravenous ivuxolimab was administered to patients every 2 weeks at six dose levels: 0.01, 0.1, 0.3, 1.5, 3 and 10 mg/kg. Of the approximately 50 dose-escalation patients, hepatocellular carcinoma was present in around 19, melanoma in roughly 15, renal cell carcinoma in 9 and head and neck cancer in 9. The dose-escalation cohort was roughly 87% male with a mean age of roughly 62 years, ranging from roughly 23 to 80. Patients were allowed to have had prior anti-PD-1, anti-PD-L1 or anti-CTLA-4 therapy, and around 40% of the dose-escalation patients had previously received checkpoint inhibitors. Three dose-escalation patients achieved partial responses, one with hepatocellular carcinoma and two with cutaneous melanoma. The purpose of peripheral TCRbeta sequencing was to test whether ivuxolimab changed TCR sequence diversity and led to clonal T-cell expansion. The paper reports the monotherapy dose-escalation portion (N = 52 patients) of the phase I ivuxolimab trial.

CDR1 and CDR2 are read off the germline V gene as MNHNS and SASEGT. The CDR3 runs 15 residues from the cysteine to the phenylalanine. The sequence is cut down to CDR3 DNA, 45 bases in frame from base 1. V loses 2 bases of germline sequence and J loses 4 bases, and the interval between the two ends is 11 bases. A note on this clone: No antigen is known for it. Base qualities are missing; no much larger clone stands one base away.

For sequencing of the TCRbeta CDR3 region, genomic DNA was extracted from the sorted cells. The immunoSEQ Assay was used for sequencing of TCRbeta CDR3 regions. The immuneACCESS repertoire file appears here via TCRdb, limited to in-frame rearrangements. These files lack a portion of the clones; in checked studies, under half of the deficit traces to unresolved V genes, and the cause of the others is not known. This sample comprises 60,000 or so clones, just over 85% of them detected only once. The ten largest clones capture about 1% of the sample. Study-wide conclusions, independent of this receptor: In partial responders in the 0.1-3.0 mg/kg groups, normalized peripheral clonal expansion was found to be among the lowest, especially among CD8+ T cells. Clonal expansion of both CD4+ and CD8+ blood T cells was observed from baseline to week 6 at doses 0.1 to 3.0 mg/kg. Antigen specificity was not determined for the clonally expanded peripheral T cells. After ivuxolimab, CD8+ T cells had more expanded clones than CD4+ T cells on average. Low levels of normalized T-cell clonal expansion were also seen in some patients who did not respond.

Patients with a history of autoimmune disease or receiving systemic immunosuppression were excluded from the trial. In every dose cohort, peripheral blood was drawn for TCR sequencing at baseline, cycle 4 day 1, and cycle 7 day 1. The samples were drawn from a first-in-human, open-label, multicenter phase I dose-escalation trial of ivuxolimab. The trial enrolled adults with locally advanced or metastatic head and neck squamous cell, hepatocellular, melanoma or renal cell carcinoma. Before TCR sequencing, CD4+ T cells and CD8+ T cells were sorted from peripheral blood as separate populations. The sequence is built from TRBV6-1 and TRBJ1-4; the D gene is not confidently resolved. The sample here was CD4+ or CD8+ T cells sorted from blood, taken in a trial of the OX40 agonist ivuxolimab. This receptor was identified in an adult with an advanced solid tumor such as melanoma, head and neck, liver or kidney cancer. CDR3 region: CASSEMGLGNEKLFF. The nucleotide sequence reads as follows: TGTGCCAGCAGTGAAATGGGTTTGGGTAATGAAAAACTGTTTTTT.